Sequencing of this TCR beta chain was carried out in a study of cytomegalovirus exposure and HLA in healthy donors. Study overall: Sequencing of 150 million to 200 million T cells in an earlier analysis found under 120 million unique TCR beta sequences.

Findings and limits, study-wide: Specificity for CMV antigens was confirmed in vitro for three of the CMV-associated chains. Most of the TCR beta V segments (in an earlier analysis) were productive either about 87% or about 30% of the time.

J lost 0 bases, V lost 3 bases, and 2 bases had no gene match. The CDR3 length is 15 residues. CDR1 is SGHRS and CDR2 is YFSETQ in the germline V gene. Amplification used 60 Vbeta primers and 13 Jbeta primers. Only in-frame clones appear in the TCRdb table, and some are missing; sequencing was by immunoSEQ multiplex PCR. This sample has 250,000 to 350,000 clones, with roughly 88% found just once. As concerns this clone: Its cognate antigen is unknown.

This chain links TRBV5-1 with TRBJ2-1, with TRBD1 matching 8 bases. The receptor was isolated from a man between 40 and 49 years old in good health and CMV-seropositive. The sequencing input was PBMCs. The CDR3 DNA is TGCGCCAGCAGCTCAACAGGGGGCTCCTACAATGAGCAGTTCTTC. Residues: CASSSTGGSYNEQFF.